A few counts support the clone carrying this T cell receptor (beta chain). Its target is unknown. The data are from a study of graft-versus-host responses after intestinal transplantation. As for the study in general: Induction using anti-thymocyte globulin, followed by tacrolimus and steroids for roughly 3 years, was given to all recipients. General study results and limits: Investigators detected GvH clones in recipient marrow, with some emerging earlier in ileum or blood.

The repertoire was sequenced with immunoSEQ multiplex PCR; TCRdb's copy has only in-frame clones and lacks some. Here the sample spans about 98,000 clones, about 84% being singletons. Unmatched junction bases numbered 6, after V lost 7 bases and J lost 6 bases. From germline, CDR1 is MNHNS and CDR2 SASEGT. The CDR3 runs 15 residues. The genes are TRBV6-1 and TRBJ2-3; 14 bases align to TRBD2. This specimen was PBMCs, taken 255 days after intestinal transplant. This receptor was obtained from a human patient who received an intestinal transplant, so some T cells may come from the graft donor. The CDR3 here is CASTGTSGSVDTQYF. The CDR3 DNA sequence: TGTGCCAGCACCGGGACTAGCGGGAGTGTGGATACGCAGTATTTT.